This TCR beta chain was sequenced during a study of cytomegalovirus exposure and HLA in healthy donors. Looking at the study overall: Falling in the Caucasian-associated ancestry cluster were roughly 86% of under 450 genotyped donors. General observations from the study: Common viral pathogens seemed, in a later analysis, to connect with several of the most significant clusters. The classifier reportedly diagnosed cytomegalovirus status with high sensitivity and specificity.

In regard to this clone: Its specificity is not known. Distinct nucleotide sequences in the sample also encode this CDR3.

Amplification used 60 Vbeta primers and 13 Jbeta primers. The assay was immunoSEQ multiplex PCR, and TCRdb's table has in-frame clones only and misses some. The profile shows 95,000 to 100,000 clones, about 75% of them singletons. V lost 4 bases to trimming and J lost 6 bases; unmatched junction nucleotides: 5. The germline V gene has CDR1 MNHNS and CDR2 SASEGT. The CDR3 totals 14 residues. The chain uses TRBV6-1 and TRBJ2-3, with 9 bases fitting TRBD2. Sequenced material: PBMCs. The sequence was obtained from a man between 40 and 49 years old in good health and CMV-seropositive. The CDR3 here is CASSAAGGPDTQYF. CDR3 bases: TGTGCCAGCAGTGCGGCGGGGGGGCCGGATACGCAGTATTTT.